Each of the 32 T cell receptor beta chains below was sequenced from the same sample in a study of cytomegalovirus exposure and HLA in healthy donors. TCRdb keeps only in-frame clones here, not all; method: immunoSEQ multiplex PCR. Here the sample spans about 66,000 clones, about 96% being singletons. The sequencing input was PBMCs. The source of these receptors is a man younger than 35 in good health and CMV-seronegative.

The chain has TRBV5-6 and TRBJ2-3, with 10 bases aligning to TRBD2. Germline loops: CDR1 SGHDT, CDR2 YYEEEE. V shed 4 bases, J shed 12 bases, and the junction held 2 bases outside the gene matches. This CDR3 has 11 residues. CDR3 residues: CASSLAGVQYF. Written as DNA, the CDR3 is TGTGCCAGCAGCCTAGCGGGAGTACAGTATTTT.

J is TRBJ2-3 and V is TRBV21-1; the DNA was not used to check the table's D call, TRBD2. TRBV21-1 is assigned pseudogene status. CDR3 length equals 15 residues. The CDR3 protein is CASSKREWFLDTQYF. Here the CDR3 DNA reads TGTGCCAGCAGCAAAAGGGAGTGGTTCTTAGATACGCAGTATTTT.

The table lists this clone with a count of one. The chain joins TRBV28 to TRBJ2-3; TRBD2 matches 11 bases. V lost 6 bases to trimming and J lost 2 bases; unmatched junction nucleotides: 10. The CDR3 runs 17 residues. Germline-derived CDR1 and CDR2 are MDHEN and SYDVKM. CDR3 DNA sequence: TGTGCCAGCAGCCTTACCCAGACTAGCGGGAACACAGATACGCAGTATTTT. As protein: CASSLTQTSGNTDTQYF. The full variable domain, its missing parts supplied by reference TRBV28 and TRBJ2-3, is DVKVTQSSRYLVKRTGEKVFLECVQDMDHENMFWYRQDPGLGLRLIYFSYDVKMKEKGDIPEGYSVSREKKERFSLILESASTNQTSMYLCASSLTQTSGNTDTQYFGPGTRLTVL.

The chain carries TRBV11-1 and TRBJ2-1; TRBD2 matches at 12 bases. In germline, CDR1 is SGHAT, CDR2 FQDESV (reference sequence). Germline trimming cut 1 base from V and 5 bases from J; bases unmatched to any gene: 9. The CDR3 length is 18 residues. The CDR3 nucleotides are TGTGCCAGCAGCTTAGAGACTAGCGGGAGTATGTGGAACAATGAGCAGTTCTTC. This encodes CASSLETSGSMWNNEQFF.

The V gene is TRBV5-4, the J gene TRBJ1-1; 8 bases line up with TRBD1. With 4 bases clipped from V and 3 bases from J, the junction kept 11 bases outside the gene matches. Germline V gene data show CDR1 as SGHNT and CDR2 as YYREEE (reference sequence). The CDR3 loop spans 16 amino acids. CDR3 protein: CASSQDRVDRYTEAFF. CDR3 nucleotide sequence: TGTGCCAGCAGCCAGGACAGGGTTGATAGGTACACTGAAGCTTTCTTT.

V and J are TRBV18 and TRBJ1-1; 8 nucleotides match TRBD1. Germline loops: CDR1 KGHSH, CDR2 LQKENI. The ends lost 6 bases at V and 4 bases at J; junction bases unmatched: 7. CDR3 size: 14 residues. The CDR3 is CASSPTGAGTEAFF. CDR3 DNA sequence: TGTGCCAGCTCGCCGACAGGGGCTGGCACTGAAGCTTTCTTT. Full variable domain (remainder filled in from reference TRBV18 and TRBJ1-1): NAGVMQNPRHLVRRRGQEARLRCSPMKGHSHVYWYRQLPEEGLKFMVYLQKENIIDESGMPKERFSAEFPKEGPSILRIQQVVRGDSAAYFCASSPTGAGTEAFFGQGTRLTVV.

V gene TRBV28 combines with J gene TRBJ2-7; 10 bases align to TRBD2. Losses at the gene ends were 4 bases for V and 6 bases for J; bases not matched to a gene: 15. Germline loops: CDR1 MDHEN, CDR2 SYDVKM. The CDR3 has 17 amino acids. CDR3 nucleotides: TGTGCCAGCAGTTCTAGCGGGAGCGCCCGGGGAAACCTCGAGCAGTACTTC. Its protein is CASSSSGSARGNLEQYF.

The chain carries TRBV11-2 and TRBJ2-1, with D perhaps matching TRBD2 (5 bases). Germline V gene sequence: CDR1 SGHAT, CDR2 FQNNGV. The length of the CDR3 is 15 residues. Trimming took 5 bases from V and 8 from J, leaving 19 bases between them. This CDR3 reads CASSPRGGSNYEQFF. The CDR3 coding sequence is TGTGCCAGCAGCCCCCGGGGTGGGAGTAATTATGAGCAGTTCTTC.

The chain uses TRBV2 and TRBJ2-1, with 10 bases aligning to TRBD2. V shed 6 bases, J shed 7 bases, and the junction held 15 bases outside the gene matches. The germline V gene has CDR1 SNHLY and CDR2 FYNNEI. This CDR3 comprises 17 residues. The CDR3 DNA reads as TGTGCCAGCAGGGGCACTAGCGGGGACACCCTACGGAATGAGCAGTTCTTC. Protein product: CASRGTSGDTLRNEQFF.

In regard to this clone: Other DNA sequences in the same sample also yield this CDR3. The rearrangement joins TRBV30 to TRBJ2-7; D is ambiguous. The CDR3 is made up of 11 amino acids. The V end was cut by 2 bases, the J end by 4 bases, with 6 bases between. Germline-derived CDR1 and CDR2 are GTSNPN and SVGIG (reference sequence). This chain's CDR3 is CAWSPGYEQYF. In nucleotides, the CDR3 is TGTGCCTGGAGTCCAGGTTACGAGCAGTACTTC.

V is TRBV19 and J is TRBJ2-7; D unclear. In germline, CDR1 is LNHDA, CDR2 SQIVND (reference sequence). Trimming pared 3 bases from V and 3 bases from J, leaving 9 bases between. The CDR3 runs 13 residues. CDR3 bases: TGTGCCAGTAGTATCACTCTAAACTACGAGCAGTACTTC. Its protein is CASSITLNYEQYF.

The chain uses TRBV4-3 and TRBJ2-2; D call uncertain. CDR1 LGHNA and CDR2 YSLEER come from the germline V gene. With 8 bases removed from V and 5 bases from J, the gap between germline ends came to 9 bases. The CDR3 loop spans 12 amino acids. CDR3 protein: CASSHGTGELFF. Here the CDR3 DNA reads TGCGCCAGCTCCCACGGGACCGGGGAGCTGTTTTTT.

This clone appeared a single time. The genes are TRBV28 and TRBJ1-5; D call uncertain. CDR3 size: 15 residues. Trimming pared 3 bases from V and 2 bases from J, leaving 11 bases between. CDR1 MDHEN and CDR2 SYDVKM come from the germline V gene. The CDR3 region is CASSFARRGNQPQHF. CDR3 sequence (DNA): TGTGCCAGCAGTTTTGCTCGACGGGGCAATCAGCCCCAGCATTTT.

About this clone itself: The junction departs from germline at one end; a sequencing error may be responsible. The chain joins TRBV18 to TRBJ2-1; 7 bases match TRBD2. The length of the CDR3 is 15 residues. From germline, CDR1 is KGHSH and CDR2 LQKENI. For the CDR3, the DNA is TGTGCCAGCTCCCCACCTAGCGGATCCTACAATGAGCAGTTCTTC. This translates into CASSPPSGSYNEQFF.

The chain uses TRBV5-1 and TRBJ2-1; tentatively, D is TRBD1 (5 bases). The V end was cut by 3 bases, the J end by 5 bases, with 12 bases between. Germline lookup yields CDR1 SGHRS and CDR2 YFSETQ. The CDR3 runs to 14 residues. The CDR3 DNA reads TGCGCCAGCAGCTCTAGGGCAGGGCACAATGAGCAGTTCTTC. This encodes CASSSRAGHNEQFF. The full variable domain, completed using reference TRBV5-1 and TRBJ2-1, is KAGVTQTPRYLIKTRGQQVTLSCSPISGHRSVSWYQQTPGQGLQFLFEYFSETQRNKGNFPGRFSGRQFSNSRSEMNVSTLELGDSALYLCASSSRAGHNEQFFGPGTRLTVL.

The V gene is TRBV7-2, the J gene TRBJ2-1; 7 bases line up with TRBD2. With V trimmed by 1 base and J by 9 bases, 6 bases remained unmatched. Germline CDR1 reads SGHTA; CDR2 reads FQGNSA. There are 14 residues in the CDR3. The CDR3 region is CASSLGGLVVEQFF. As DNA, the CDR3 is TGTGCCAGCAGCTTAGGAGGACTAGTAGTTGAGCAGTTCTTC.

This chain joins TRBV4-1 and TRBJ2-2; D possibly corresponds to TRBD1 (6 bases). CDR1 MGHRA and CDR2 YSYEKL come from the germline V gene. The CDR3 covers 17 residues. Trimming cost V 6 bases and J 7 bases, with 24 bases left between them. The DNA of the CDR3 is TGCGCCAGCAGTCACACCCGACAGGAACTTTATCGCGGGGAGCTGTTTTTT. It specifies CASSHTRQELYRGELFF.

The J gene is TRBJ2-1, the V gene TRBV9; a possible D gene is TRBD2 (5 bases). In germline, CDR1 is SGDLS, CDR2 YYNGEE. The V end was cut by 0 bases, the J end by 8 bases, with 6 bases between. CDR3 length: 12 residues. Here the CDR3 reads CASSVVGDEQFF. The CDR3 DNA sequence: TGTGCCAGCAGCGTAGTCGGGGATGAGCAGTTCTTC.

The chain is built from TRBV6-5 and TRBJ2-7, with D perhaps matching TRBD1 (5 bases). The CDR3 is 13 residues long. V was shortened by 6 bases and J by 5 bases, with 14 bases between the two germline ends. Germline loops: CDR1 MNHEY, CDR2 SVGAGI. CDR3 loop: CASSNRRLDEQYF. Written as DNA, the CDR3 is TGTGCCAGCAGCAACAGGCGCCTTGACGAGCAGTACTTC.

The chain is built from TRBV7-9 and TRBJ2-1, with TRBD2 matching 8 bases. Trimming cost V 3 bases and J 7 bases; bases outside gene matches: 8. Germline V gives CDR1 SEHNR, CDR2 FQNEAQ (reference sequence). CDR3 length: 15 residues. CDR3 nucleotide sequence: TGTGCCAGCAGCTTGTTGCGGGAGGTATTAAATGAGCAGTTCTTC. Residues: CASSLLREVLNEQFF.

The V and J genes are TRBV9 and TRBJ2-7, with 8 bases that match TRBD2. CDR3 length: 15 residues. CDR1 and CDR2 (germline): SGDLS, YYNGEE. J was trimmed by 3 bases and V by 0 bases; bases with no gene match: 5. The CDR3 nucleotides read TGTGCCAGCAGCGTAGGTGACGGGAGGGGCTACGAGCAGTACTTC. Protein: CASSVGDGRGYEQYF. Together with reference TRBV9 and TRBJ2-7, the CDR3 gives the full variable domain: DSGVTQTPKHLITATGQRVTLRCSPRSGDLSVYWYQQSLDQGLQFLIQYYNGEERAKGNILERFSAQQFPDLHSELNLSSLELGDSALYFCASSVGDGRGYEQYFGPGTRLTVT.

The chain couples TRBV18 to TRBJ2-2, with TRBD2 matching 7 bases. This CDR3 comprises 16 residues. The V segment lost 2 bases and the J segment 1 base; nucleotides outside the gene matches: 4. Per germline, CDR1 KGHSH and CDR2 LQKENI. CDR3 residues: CASSPMLAENTGELFF. The CDR3 DNA reads as TGTGCCAGCTCACCAATGCTAGCGGAGAACACCGGGGAGCTGTTTTTT.

This clone has a single count. The chain employs TRBV30 and TRBJ2-1; maybe TRBD2 (5 bases). Trimming pared 0 bases from V and 5 bases from J, leaving 14 bases between. Germline loops: CDR1 GTSNPN, CDR2 SVGIG (reference sequence). This CDR3 spans 15 amino acids. The DNA for the CDR3 is TGTGCCTGGAGTGTACTAGTCAGTACTAACAATGAGCAGTTCTTC. Amino acids: CAWSVLVSTNNEQFF. Drawing the rest from reference TRBV30 and TRBJ2-1, the complete variable domain is SQTIHQWPATLVQPVGSPLSLECTVEGTSNPNLYWYRQAAGRGLQLLFYSVGIGQISSEVPQNLSASRPQDRQFILSSKKLLLSDSGFYLCAWSVLVSTNNEQFFGPGTRLTVL.

The chain employs TRBV7-8 and TRBJ2-5, with 8 nucleotides matching TRBD2. The CDR3 runs to 18 residues. With V trimmed by 2 bases and J by 5 bases, 16 bases remained unmatched. Germline CDR1 reads SGHVS; CDR2 reads FQNEAQ. CDR3 DNA: TGTGCCAGCAGCTTACGTGGGGCAGGGACTAGTTATCAGGAGACCCAGTACTTC. It codes for CASSLRGAGTSYQETQYF.

This chain links TRBV11-2 with TRBJ2-1, with D tentatively TRBD1 (5 bases). V was clipped by 6 bases and J by 0 bases, with 12 bases between them. CDR3 length equals 15 residues. Germline CDR1 and CDR2: SGHAT and FQNNGV. The CDR3 spells CASSLDSSSYNEQFF. CDR3 bases: TGTGCCAGCAGTCTAGACAGCAGCTCCTACAATGAGCAGTTCTTC.

The V call is TRBV28, the J call TRBJ2-5; TRBD2 agrees at 10 bases. The V segment lost 6 bases and the J segment 5 bases; nucleotides outside the gene matches: 9. The CDR3 runs 15 residues. Germline CDR1 reads MDHEN; CDR2 reads SYDVKM. CDR3 DNA: TGTGCCAGCAGCCAAACTAGCGGGGCGGGGGAGACCCAGTACTTC. It is translated as CASSQTSGAGETQYF.

The chain recombines TRBV5-5 with TRBJ2-1; D may be TRBD2 (5 bases). Trimming pared 2 bases from V and 0 bases from J, leaving 12 bases between. This CDR3 is built from 16 residues. Germline V gene lookup returns CDR1 SGHKS and CDR2 YYEKEE (reference sequence). The CDR3 spells CASSLTSPSSYNEQFF. CDR3 sequence (DNA): TGTGCCAGCAGCTTAACTAGTCCGAGCTCCTACAATGAGCAGTTCTTC.

The chain combines TRBV5-4 with TRBJ2-3; D may be TRBD2 (5 bases). In germline, CDR1 is SGHNT, CDR2 YYREEE (reference sequence). The V gene lost 0 bases and the J gene lost 0 bases, with 11 bases spanning the gap. CDR3 length equals 16 residues. The CDR3 coding sequence is TGTGCCAGCAGCTTGGTTGAGGGTAGGAGCACAGATACGCAGTATTTT. Its translation is CASSLVEGRSTDTQYF.

The chain joins TRBV28 to TRBJ2-1; 10 bases agree with TRBD2. Germline V gene sequence: CDR1 MDHEN, CDR2 SYDVKM. There are 14 residues in the CDR3. Trimming took 7 bases from V and 8 from J; bases not matched to a gene: 8. CDR3 coding DNA: TGTGCCAGCAACCTAGCGGGAGTAATAGATGAGCAGTTCTTC. The encoded protein is CASNLAGVIDEQFF.

The J gene is TRBJ2-2, the V gene TRBV14; D unresolved. The V end lost 5 bases, the J end lost 4 bases, and 14 bases lay between the germline ends. The germline CDR1 and CDR2 sequences are SGHDN and FVKESK. The CDR3 sequence is 15 residues long. The CDR3 DNA is TGTGCCAGCAGCAACCTAGGAATTGGCACCGGGGAGCTGTTTTTT. It encodes CASSNLGIGTGELFF.

The chain couples TRBV6-5 to TRBJ2-7; no reliable D call. This CDR3 comprises 13 residues. Germline CDR1 MNHEY, CDR2 SVGAGI. V was shortened by 2 bases and J by 3 bases, with 8 bases between the two germline ends. Here the CDR3 reads CASSYRVDYEQYF. For the CDR3, the DNA is TGTGCCAGCAGTTACCGAGTAGACTACGAGCAGTACTTC.

The V call is TRBV15, the J call TRBJ1-1; TRBD1 might be the D (6 bases). Germline loops: CDR1 LNHNV, CDR2 YYDKDF (reference sequence). V lost 8 bases, J lost 1 base, and 17 bases lay in between. This CDR3 region has 15 residues. In nucleotides, the CDR3 is TGTGCCACCGGGGGCAGGCAGCTCCCGAACACTGAAGCTTTCTTT. Amino acids: CATGGRQLPNTEAFF.